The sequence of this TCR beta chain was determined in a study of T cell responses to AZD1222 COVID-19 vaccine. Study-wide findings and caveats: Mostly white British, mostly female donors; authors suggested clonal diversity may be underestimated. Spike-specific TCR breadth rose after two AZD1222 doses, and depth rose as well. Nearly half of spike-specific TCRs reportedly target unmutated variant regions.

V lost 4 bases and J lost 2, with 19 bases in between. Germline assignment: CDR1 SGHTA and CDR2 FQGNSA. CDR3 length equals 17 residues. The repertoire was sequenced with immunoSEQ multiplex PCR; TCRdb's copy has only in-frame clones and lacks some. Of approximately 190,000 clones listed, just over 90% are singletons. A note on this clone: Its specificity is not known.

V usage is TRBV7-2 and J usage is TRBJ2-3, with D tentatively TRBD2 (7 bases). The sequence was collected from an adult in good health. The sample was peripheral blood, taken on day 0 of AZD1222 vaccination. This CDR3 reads CASSSGGPRGYTDTQYF. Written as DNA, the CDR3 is TGTGCCAGCAGCTCCGGGGGGCCCCGGGGGTACACAGATACGCAGTATTTT. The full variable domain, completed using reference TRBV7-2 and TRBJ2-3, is GAGVSQSPSNKVTEKGKDVELRCDPISGHTALYWYRQSLGQGLEFLIYFQGNSAPDKSGLPSDRFSAERTGGSVSTLTIQRTQQEDSAVYLCASSSGGPRGYTDTQYFGPGTRLTVL.